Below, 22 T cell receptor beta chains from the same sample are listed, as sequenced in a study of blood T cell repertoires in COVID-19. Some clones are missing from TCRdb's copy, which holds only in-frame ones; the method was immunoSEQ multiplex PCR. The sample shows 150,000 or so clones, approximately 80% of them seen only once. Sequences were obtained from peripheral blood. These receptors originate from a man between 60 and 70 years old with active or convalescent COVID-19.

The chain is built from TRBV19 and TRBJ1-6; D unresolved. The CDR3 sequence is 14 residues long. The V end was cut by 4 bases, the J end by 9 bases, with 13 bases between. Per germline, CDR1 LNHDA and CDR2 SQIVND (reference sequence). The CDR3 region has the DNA TGTGCCAGTAGTACCGGGTCCGGCGGTTCACCCCTCCACTTT. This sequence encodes CASSTGSGGSPLHF. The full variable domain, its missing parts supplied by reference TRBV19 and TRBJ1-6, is DGGITQSPKYLFRKEGQNVTLSCEQNLNHDAMYWYRQDPGQGLRLIYYSQIVNDFQKGDIAEGYSVSREKKESFPLTVTSAQKNPTAFYLCASSTGSGGSPLHFGNGTRLTVT.

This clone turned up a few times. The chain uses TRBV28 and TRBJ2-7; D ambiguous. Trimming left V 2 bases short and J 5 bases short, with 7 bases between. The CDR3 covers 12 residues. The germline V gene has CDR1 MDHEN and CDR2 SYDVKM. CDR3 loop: CASSLAKNEQYF. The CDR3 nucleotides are TGTGCCAGCAGTTTAGCGAAGAACGAGCAGTACTTC. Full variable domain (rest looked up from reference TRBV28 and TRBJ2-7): DVKVTQSSRYLVKRTGEKVFLECVQDMDHENMFWYRQDPGLGLRLIYFSYDVKMKEKGDIPEGYSVSREKKERFSLILESASTNQTSMYLCASSLAKNEQYFGPGTRLTVT.

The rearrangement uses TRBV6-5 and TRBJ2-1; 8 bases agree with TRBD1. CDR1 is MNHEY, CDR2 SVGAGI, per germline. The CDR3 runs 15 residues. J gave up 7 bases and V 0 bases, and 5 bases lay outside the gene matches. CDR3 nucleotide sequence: TGTGCCAGCAGTTACTCCCAGGGGGCTCGAAATGAGCAGTTCTTC. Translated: CASSYSQGARNEQFF.

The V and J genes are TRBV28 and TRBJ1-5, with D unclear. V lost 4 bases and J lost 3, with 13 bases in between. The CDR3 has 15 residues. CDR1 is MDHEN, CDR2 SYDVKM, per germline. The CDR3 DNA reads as TGTGCCAGCAGTTCGCGCCTGGAGCACAATCAGCCCCAGCATTTT. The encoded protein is CASSSRLEHNQPQHF.

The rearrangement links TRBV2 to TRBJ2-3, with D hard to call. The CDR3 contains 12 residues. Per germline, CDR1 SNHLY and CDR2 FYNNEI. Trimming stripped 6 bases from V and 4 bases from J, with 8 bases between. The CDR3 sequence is CASRALADTQYF. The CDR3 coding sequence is TGTGCCAGCAGGGCCCTCGCAGATACGCAGTATTTT.

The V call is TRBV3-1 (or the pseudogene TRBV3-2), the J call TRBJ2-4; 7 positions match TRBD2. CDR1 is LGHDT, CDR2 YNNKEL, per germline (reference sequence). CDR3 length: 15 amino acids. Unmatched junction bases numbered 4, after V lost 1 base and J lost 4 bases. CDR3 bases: TGTGCCAGCAGCCAAGGAGCGGGACCGAAAAACATTCAGTACTTC. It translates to CASSQGAGPKNIQYF.

In nucleotides, the CDR3 is TGTGCCAGCAGTAGGGACAGGGGGCTGCAGCCCCAGCATTTT. This codes for CASSRDRGLQPQHF. This chain links TRBV6-5 with TRBJ1-5, with 12 nucleotides matching TRBD1. The CDR3 spans 14 residues. Germline CDR1 is MNHEY and CDR2 is SVGAGI. V dropped 5 bases and J dropped 7; count of bases not matched to a gene: 3.

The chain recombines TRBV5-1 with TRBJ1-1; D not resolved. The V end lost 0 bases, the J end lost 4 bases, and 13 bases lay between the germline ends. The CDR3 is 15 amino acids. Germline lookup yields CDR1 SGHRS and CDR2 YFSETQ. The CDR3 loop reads CASSLGTAGGTEAFF. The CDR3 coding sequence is TGCGCCAGCAGCTTGGGGACGGCGGGCGGCACTGAAGCTTTCTTT.

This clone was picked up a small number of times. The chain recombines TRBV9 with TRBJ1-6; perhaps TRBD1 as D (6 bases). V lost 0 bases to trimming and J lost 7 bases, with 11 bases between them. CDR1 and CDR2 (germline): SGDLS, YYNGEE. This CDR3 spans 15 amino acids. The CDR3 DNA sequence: TGTGCCAGCAGCGTAGCAGGGGCTGGGAATTCACCCCTCCACTTT. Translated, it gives CASSVAGAGNSPLHF.

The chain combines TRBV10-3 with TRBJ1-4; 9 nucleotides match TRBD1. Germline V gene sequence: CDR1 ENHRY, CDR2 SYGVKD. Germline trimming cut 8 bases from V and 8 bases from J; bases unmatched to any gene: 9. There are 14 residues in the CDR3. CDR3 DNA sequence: TGTGCCATCTCTAGGGGACAGGGAGGCGAAAAACTGTTTTTT. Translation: CAISRGQGGEKLFF.

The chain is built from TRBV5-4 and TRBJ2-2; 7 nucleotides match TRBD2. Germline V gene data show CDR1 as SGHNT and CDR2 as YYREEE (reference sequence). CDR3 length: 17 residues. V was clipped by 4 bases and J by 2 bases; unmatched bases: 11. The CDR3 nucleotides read TGTGCCAGCAGCCTTGGGAGGGCGGGCCCTAACACCGGGGAGCTGTTTTTT. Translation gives CASSLGRAGPNTGELFF.

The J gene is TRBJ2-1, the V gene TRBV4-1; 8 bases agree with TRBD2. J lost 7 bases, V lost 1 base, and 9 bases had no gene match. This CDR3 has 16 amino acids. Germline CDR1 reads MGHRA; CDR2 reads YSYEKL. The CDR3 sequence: CASSQAQLAEENEQFF. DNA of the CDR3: TGCGCCAGCAGCCAAGCCCAACTAGCGGAGGAGAATGAGCAGTTCTTC.

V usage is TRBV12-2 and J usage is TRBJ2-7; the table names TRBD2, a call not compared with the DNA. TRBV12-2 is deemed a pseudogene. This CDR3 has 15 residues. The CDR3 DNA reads TGTGCAAGTCGCTCCCCCAGACTAGGTGGCGACGAGCAGTACTTC. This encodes CASRSPRLGGDEQYF.

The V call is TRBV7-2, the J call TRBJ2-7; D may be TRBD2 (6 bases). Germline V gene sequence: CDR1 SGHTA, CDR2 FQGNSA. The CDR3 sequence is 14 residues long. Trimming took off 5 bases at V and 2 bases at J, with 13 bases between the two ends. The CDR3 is CASSAGREAYEQYF. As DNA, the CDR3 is TGTGCCAGCAGCGCGGGACGGGAAGCCTACGAGCAGTACTTC.

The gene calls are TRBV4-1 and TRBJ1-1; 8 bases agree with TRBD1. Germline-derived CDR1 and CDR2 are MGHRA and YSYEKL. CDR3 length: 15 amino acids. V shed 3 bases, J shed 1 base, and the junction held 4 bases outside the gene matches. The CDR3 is CASSHTGQGNTEAFF. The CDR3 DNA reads TGCGCCAGCAGCCATACTGGACAGGGGAACACTGAAGCTTTCTTT.

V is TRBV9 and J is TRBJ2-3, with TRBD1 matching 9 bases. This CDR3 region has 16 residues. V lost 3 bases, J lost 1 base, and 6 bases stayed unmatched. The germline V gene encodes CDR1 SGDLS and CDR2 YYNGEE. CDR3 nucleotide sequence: TGTGCCAGCAGCGCAACCCGGACAGGGGGCACAGATACGCAGTATTTT. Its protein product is CASSATRTGGTDTQYF.

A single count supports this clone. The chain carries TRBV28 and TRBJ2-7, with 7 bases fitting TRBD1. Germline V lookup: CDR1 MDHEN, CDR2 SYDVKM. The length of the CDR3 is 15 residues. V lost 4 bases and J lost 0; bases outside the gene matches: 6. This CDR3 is CASSSQRQGSYEQYF. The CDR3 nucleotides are TGTGCCAGCAGTTCCCAGAGACAGGGCTCCTACGAGCAGTACTTC.

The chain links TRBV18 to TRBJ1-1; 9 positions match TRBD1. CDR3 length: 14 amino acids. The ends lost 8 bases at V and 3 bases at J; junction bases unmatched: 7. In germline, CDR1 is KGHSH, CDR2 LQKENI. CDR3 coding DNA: TGTGCCAGCCACGTCCGACAGGGGGACACTGAAGCTTTCTTT. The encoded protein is CASHVRQGDTEAFF.

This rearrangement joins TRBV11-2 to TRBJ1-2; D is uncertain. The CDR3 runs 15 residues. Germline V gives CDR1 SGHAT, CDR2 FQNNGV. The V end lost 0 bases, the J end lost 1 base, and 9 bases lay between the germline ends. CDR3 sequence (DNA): TGTGCCAGCAGCTTAGACAGTACCCTTAACTATGGCTACACCTTC. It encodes CASSLDSTLNYGYTF.

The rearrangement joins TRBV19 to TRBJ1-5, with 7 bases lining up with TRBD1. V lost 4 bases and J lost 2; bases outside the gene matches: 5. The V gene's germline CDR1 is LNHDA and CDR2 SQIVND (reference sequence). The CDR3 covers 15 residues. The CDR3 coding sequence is TGTGCCAGTAGTAGAGACAGGGCAGGCAATCAGCCCCAGCATTTT. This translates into CASSRDRAGNQPQHF.

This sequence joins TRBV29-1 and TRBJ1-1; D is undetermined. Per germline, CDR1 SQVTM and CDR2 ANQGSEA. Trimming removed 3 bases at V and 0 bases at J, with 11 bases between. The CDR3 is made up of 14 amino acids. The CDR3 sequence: CSVERRQMNTEAFF. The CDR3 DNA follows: TGCAGCGTTGAGAGGCGTCAGATGAACACTGAAGCTTTCTTT. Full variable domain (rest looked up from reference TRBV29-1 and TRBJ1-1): SAVISQKPSRDICQRGTSLTIQCQVDSQVTMMFWYRQQPGQSLTLIATANQGSEATYESGFVIDKFPISRPNLTFSTLTVSNMSPEDSSIYLCSVERRQMNTEAFFGQGTRLTVV.

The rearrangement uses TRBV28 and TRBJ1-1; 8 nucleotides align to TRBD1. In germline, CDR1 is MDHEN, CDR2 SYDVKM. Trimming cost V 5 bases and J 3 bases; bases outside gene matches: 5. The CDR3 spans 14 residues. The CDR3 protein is CASSMQGAYTEAFF. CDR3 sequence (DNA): TGTGCCAGCAGTATGCAGGGGGCGTACACTGAAGCTTTCTTT.